This T cell receptor (beta chain) was documented in a study of control samples from healthy donors and cancer patients. In germline, CDR1 is MGHRA, CDR2 YSYEKL. This CDR3 has 13 residues. V was shortened by 4 bases and J by 10 bases, with 11 bases between the two germline ends. Libraries were prepared by immunoSEQ multiplex PCR; TCRdb keeps only in-frame clonotypes and omits some of them. Altogether around 170,000 clones are present, almost 90% being singletons, with the ten largest covering nearly 5%. The receptor comes from a woman in her twenties or thirties in good health. Sequences were obtained from blood. J is TRBJ1-6 and V is TRBV4-1; D possibly corresponds to TRBD1 (5 bases). The CDR3 nucleotides are TGCGCCAGCAGCCTAGAGGGGAACTCACCCCTCCACTTT. It encodes CASSLEGNSPLHF.